The sequence of this TCR beta chain was determined in a study of cytomegalovirus exposure and HLA in healthy donors. In the study overall: Among the approximately 400 genotyped donors, 65% to 90% were placed in the Caucasian-associated ancestry cluster.

CDR3 length: 14 amino acids. The germline V gene encodes CDR1 LGHNA and CDR2 YNFKEQ. Trimming took 0 bases from V and 6 from J, leaving 11 bases between them. Turning to this clone: Its specificity is not known.

Whole-study results and caveats: For most subjects, TCR beta sequences were reported to predict HLA-A and HLA-B alleles with accuracy. It was in a later analysis that TCR association rates were seen to vary by HLA locus, highest for DRB1 and lowest for HLA-C. In a later analysis, a missense DCLRE1C variant was linked to TCR beta V- and J-gene trimming.

Use of 60 Vbeta and 13 Jbeta primers characterized the PCR. Measured with immunoSEQ multiplex PCR; TCRdb has only the in-frame clones, and not every one. The table for this sample gives over 60,000 clones. This clonotype originated in a female donor in good health and CMV-seropositive. The chain recombines TRBV4-2 with TRBJ1-2; D unresolved. Sample: PBMCs. The CDR3 sequence: CASSQEEGRDGYTF. CDR3 DNA: TGTGCCAGCAGCCAAGAGGAGGGTAGAGATGGCTACACCTTC.